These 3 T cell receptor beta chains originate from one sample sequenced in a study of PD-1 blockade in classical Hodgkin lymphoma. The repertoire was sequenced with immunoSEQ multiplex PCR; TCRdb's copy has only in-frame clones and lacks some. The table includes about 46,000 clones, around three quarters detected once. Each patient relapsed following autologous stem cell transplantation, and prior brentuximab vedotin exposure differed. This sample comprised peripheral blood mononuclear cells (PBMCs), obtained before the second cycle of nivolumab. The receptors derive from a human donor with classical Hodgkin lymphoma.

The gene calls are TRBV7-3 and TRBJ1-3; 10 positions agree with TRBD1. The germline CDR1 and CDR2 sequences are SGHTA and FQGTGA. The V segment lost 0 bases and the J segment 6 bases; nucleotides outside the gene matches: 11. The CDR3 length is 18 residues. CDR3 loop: CASSLTGTGVGTANTIYF. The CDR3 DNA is TGTGCCAGCAGCTTAACCGGGACAGGGGTCGGCACTGCAAACACCATATATTTT. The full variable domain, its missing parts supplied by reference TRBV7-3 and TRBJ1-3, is GAGVSQTPSNKVTEKGKYVELRCDPISGHTALYWYRQSLGQGPEFLIYFQGTGAADDSGLPNDRFFAVRPEGSVSTLKIQRTERGDSAVYLCASSLTGTGVGTANTIYFGEGSWLTVV.

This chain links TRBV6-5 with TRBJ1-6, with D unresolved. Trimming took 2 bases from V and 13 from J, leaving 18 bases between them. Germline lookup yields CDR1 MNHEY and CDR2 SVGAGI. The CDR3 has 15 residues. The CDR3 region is CASSYLPDPSSPLHF. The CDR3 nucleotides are TGTGCCAGCAGTTACCTCCCGGACCCCTCGTCCCCCCTCCACTTT.

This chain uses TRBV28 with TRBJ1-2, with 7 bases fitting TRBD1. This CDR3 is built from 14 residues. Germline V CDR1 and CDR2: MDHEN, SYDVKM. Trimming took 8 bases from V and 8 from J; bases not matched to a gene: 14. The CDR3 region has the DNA TGTGCCAGCCGCCCCAACGCAGGGGGAGGCGGCTACACCTTC. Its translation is CASRPNAGGGGYTF.